The rows below give T cell receptor beta chains drawn from one sample of a study of cytomegalovirus exposure and HLA in healthy donors. Profiled with immunoSEQ multiplex PCR; TCRdb holds only in-frame clones, not every one. This sample carries some 160,000 clones, 84% of them seen once, and the ten largest clones take roughly 6.7%. The sequenced sample was PBMCs. These receptors were obtained from a man between 50 and 59 years old in good health and CMV-seropositive. The CDR3 runs from the conserved cysteine through the conserved F or W. The order of the fields is V gene, D gene, clone size, J gene, CDR3 DNA, CDR3 protein. D genes are given only for firm matches. Only some rows state a clone size, as once, few, many or a class for expanded clones.

v_call: TRBV19
d_call: -
clone_size: once
j_call: TRBJ1-2
cdr3_nt: TGTGCCAGTACTGAGGGGAGGGCTAACTATGGCTACACCTTC
cdr3_aa: CASTEGRANYGYTF

v_call: TRBV5-5
d_call: -
clone_size: -
j_call: TRBJ1-4
cdr3_nt: TGTGCCAGCAGCCCCGGGGGGGAGATGGTTAATGAAAAACTGTTTTTT
cdr3_aa: CASSPGGEMVNEKLFF

v_call: TRBV19
d_call: -
clone_size: -
j_call: TRBJ2-1
cdr3_nt: TGTGCCAGTAGTATAGATCCGAGGGTAAATGAGCAGTTCTTC
cdr3_aa: CASSIDPRVNEQFF

v_call: TRBV27
d_call: -
clone_size: -
j_call: TRBJ2-1
cdr3_nt: TGTGCCAGCAGTTTATTCGGGGGTTCGGGCAATGAGCAGTTCTTC
cdr3_aa: CASSLFGGSGNEQFF

v_call: TRBV2
d_call: TRBD1
clone_size: -
j_call: TRBJ1-2
cdr3_nt: TGTGCCAGCAGTGAAACAGGGGGCGGGGACTATGGCTACACCTTC
cdr3_aa: CASSETGGGDYGYTF

v_call: TRBV29-1
d_call: TRBD2
clone_size: many
j_call: TRBJ2-1
cdr3_nt: TGCAGCGCCTCTATAGCGGGAGTCTCCTACAATGAGCAGTTCTTC
cdr3_aa: CSASIAGVSYNEQFF

v_call: TRBV11-3
d_call: TRBD1
clone_size: -
j_call: TRBJ2-3
cdr3_nt: TGTGCCAGCAGCTTAGGGGGACAGAGGACAGATACGCAGTATTTT
cdr3_aa: CASSLGGQRTDTQYF

v_call: TRBV5-5
d_call: -
clone_size: -
j_call: TRBJ1-5
cdr3_nt: TGTGCCAGCACCCCGACAACAAGCAATCAGCCCCAGCATTTT
cdr3_aa: CASTPTTSNQPQHF

v_call: TRBV28
d_call: -
clone_size: -
j_call: TRBJ1-4
cdr3_nt: TGTGCCAGCAGGCACGGGGGGCAGGTGGGCGATGAAAAACTGTTTTTT
cdr3_aa: CASRHGGQVGDEKLFF

v_call: TRBV7-3
d_call: -
clone_size: few
j_call: TRBJ2-3
cdr3_nt: TGTGCCAGCAGCCCAATCTCCGGGGAACACACAGATACGCAGTATTTT
cdr3_aa: CASSPISGEHTDTQYF

v_call: TRBV5-6
d_call: TRBD1
clone_size: -
j_call: TRBJ2-1
cdr3_nt: TGTGCCAGCAGCTCCACCACGGACAGGACCTACAATGAGCAGTTCTTC
cdr3_aa: CASSSTTDRTYNEQFF

v_call: TRBV5-6
d_call: TRBD2
clone_size: -
j_call: TRBJ2-1
cdr3_nt: TGTGCCAGCAGCTCTCCGGGACTAGCGGGAGGGGATGAGCAGTTCTTC
cdr3_aa: CASSSPGLAGGDEQFF

v_call: TRBV7-3
d_call: TRBD2
clone_size: -
j_call: TRBJ2-1
cdr3_nt: TGTGCCAGCAGCCCAGCGGGGGAATACAATGAGCAGTTCTTC
cdr3_aa: CASSPAGEYNEQFF

v_call: TRBV6-4
d_call: -
clone_size: -
j_call: TRBJ2-7
cdr3_nt: TGTGCCAGCAGTGACTCACCGGGGAGCGAGCAGTACTTC
cdr3_aa: CASSDSPGSEQYF

v_call: TRBV6-6
d_call: TRBD1
clone_size: -
j_call: TRBJ1-2
cdr3_nt: TGTGCCAGCAGCGAACCGGGACAGGGGATCTATGGCTACACCTTC
cdr3_aa: CASSEPGQGIYGYTF

v_call: TRBV29-1
d_call: -
clone_size: -
j_call: TRBJ2-5
cdr3_nt: TGCAGCGTTTGGGGGGGCAGGGGGCGAGGAGAGACCCAGTACTTC
cdr3_aa: CSVWGGRGRGETQYF

v_call: TRBV5-6
d_call: -
clone_size: -
j_call: TRBJ1-2
cdr3_nt: TGTGCCAGCAGCTTCGAGGAATTTGGCTACACCTTC
cdr3_aa: CASSFEEFGYTF

v_call: TRBV6-5
d_call: -
clone_size: -
j_call: TRBJ2-3
cdr3_nt: TGTGCCAGCAGTTACGATCGGGGGAGCACAGATACGCAGTATTTT
cdr3_aa: CASSYDRGSTDTQYF

v_call: TRBV18
d_call: -
clone_size: -
j_call: TRBJ1-5
cdr3_nt: TGTGCCAGCTCACCTTCGACTGTATTGGGTCAGCCCCAGCATTTT
cdr3_aa: CASSPSTVLGQPQHF

v_call: TRBV4-1
d_call: TRBD1
clone_size: -
j_call: TRBJ2-7
cdr3_nt: TGCGCCAGCAGCCTCCTACAGGGGTCCTACTACGAGCAGTACTTC
cdr3_aa: CASSLLQGSYYEQYF

v_call: TRBV12-5
d_call: TRBD1
clone_size: -
j_call: TRBJ1-5
cdr3_nt: TGTGCTAGTGGTTTGGGACAGGGAGGTGACAATCAGCCCCAGCATTTT
cdr3_aa: CASGLGQGGDNQPQHF

v_call: TRBV2
d_call: TRBD1
clone_size: once
j_call: TRBJ1-2
cdr3_nt: TGTGCCAGCAGTGAAGGACTCGGGACAGGGAAACTCGGCTACACCTTC
cdr3_aa: CASSEGLGTGKLGYTF

v_call: TRBV7-9
d_call: -
clone_size: -
j_call: TRBJ1-1
cdr3_nt: TGTGCCAGCAGCTTAAACGCAGGGTCTGAAGCTTTCTTT
cdr3_aa: CASSLNAGSEAFF

v_call: TRBV6-5
d_call: -
clone_size: few
j_call: TRBJ1-2
cdr3_nt: TGTGCCAGCAGTTCCTTGGGGGCATACACCTTC
cdr3_aa: CASSSLGAYTF

v_call: TRBV5-1
d_call: TRBD2
clone_size: few
j_call: TRBJ2-2
cdr3_nt: TGCGCCAGCAGCCCCGGACTAGCGGGGACGGGGGAGCTGTTTTTT
cdr3_aa: CASSPGLAGTGELFF

v_call: TRBV5-6
d_call: -
clone_size: -
j_call: TRBJ1-2
cdr3_nt: TGTGCCAGCAGTCTAAGGCCCGACAGACCTAACTATGGCTACACCTTC
cdr3_aa: CASSLRPDRPNYGYTF

v_call: TRBV4-2
d_call: -
clone_size: -
j_call: TRBJ2-2
cdr3_nt: TGTGCCAGCAGCCAAGAAACTAGGCGAGACACCGGGGAGCTGTTTTTT
cdr3_aa: CASSQETRRDTGELFF

v_call: TRBV19
d_call: TRBD1
clone_size: -
j_call: TRBJ2-3
cdr3_nt: TGTGCCTCGACAGGGCAAACAGATACGCAGTATTTT
cdr3_aa: CASTGQTDTQYF